This T cell receptor beta chain was documented in a study of cytomegalovirus exposure and HLA in healthy donors. Study results and limitations: Cytomegalovirus association was assigned to more than 150 TCR beta chains.

The PCR had 60 Vbeta and 13 Jbeta primers. The repertoire was sequenced with immunoSEQ multiplex PCR; TCRdb's copy has only in-frame clones and lacks some. The sample includes roughly 74,000 clones, about four fifths of them seen just once. As regards this clone: Its antigen is still unknown.

Losses at the gene ends were 3 bases for V and 4 bases for J; bases not matched to a gene: 12. Per the germline V gene, CDR1 is LNHDA and CDR2 is SQIVND (reference sequence). This CDR3 has 17 residues. The rearrangement uses TRBV19 and TRBJ2-1; TRBD2 matches at 7 bases. What was sequenced was PBMCs. The TCR originated in a middle-aged man in good health and CMV-seronegative. The CDR3 region has the DNA TGTGCCAGTAGTATCGTTCCTACGGGAGGCGTATACAATGAGCAGTTCTTC. Its translation is CASSIVPTGGVYNEQFF.